This T cell receptor (beta chain) was retrieved from a study of blood T cell repertoires in COVID-19. Study as a whole: Sites across the United States, Italy and Spain contributed samples from acute and convalescent COVID-19.

Participants were placed into cohorts based on the clinical history they reported. Assay used: immunoSEQ multiplex PCR; TCRdb lists only in-frame clones, some missing. The data show 210,000 or so clones, about four fifths seen once. The CDR3 loop spans 14 amino acids. V was trimmed by 2 bases and J by 4 bases, leaving 10 bases between them. The germline gives CDR1 SGHNT, CDR2 YYREEE (reference sequence). The V gene is TRBV5-4, the J gene TRBJ2-1, with a weak D call TRBD2 (6 bases). Sequencing was performed on PBMCs or T cells enriched from blood (not recorded which). This sequence was found in a man in his fifties or sixties who had recovered from COVID-19. The CDR3 coding sequence is TGTGCCAGCAGCTTCGGGACTTTTTACAATGAGCAGTTCTTC. Its translation is CASSFGTFYNEQFF.